Listed below are T cell receptor beta chains from one sample, sequenced in a study of T cell responses to AZD1222 COVID-19 vaccine. Sequencing was performed with immunoSEQ multiplex PCR; in TCRdb, only in-frame clones are kept and a portion is missing. Of over 110,000 clones listed, around 91% are singletons. This material consisted of peripheral blood, taken on day 0 of AZD1222 vaccination. The receptor source for this set is an adult in good health. CDR3s leave out the opening cysteine and the closing phenylalanine or tryptophan.

>TRBV16|TRBJ1-1
ASSNRGRNTEAF
>TRBV10-1|TRBJ2-7
ASSGTSGPKQY
>TRBV27|TRBJ2-7
ASSRKPGLANEQY
>TRBV4-1|TRBJ1-2
ASSQDSGQEYGYT
>TRBV25-1|TRBJ1-1
ATQTGTGGVAPEAF
>TRBV6-5|TRBJ2-7
ASSLSGTTTYEQY
>TRBV6-5|TRBJ1-2
ASSPDRVYGYT
>TRBV11-2|TRBJ2-7
ASSLNIRTGSHEQY
>TRBV6-6|TRBJ1-1
ASSWPGQTVTEAF
>TRBV18|TRBJ2-6
ASSPGLGTGANVLT
>TRBV12-3/TRBV12-4|TRBJ2-7
ASSPPSYEQY
>TRBV6-5|TRBJ1-1
ASNPLGTVNTEAF
>TRBV7-2|TRBJ2-7
ASSLTGVISYEQY
>TRBV10-3|TRBJ2-5
AISERGETQY
>TRBV5-1|TRBJ1-2
ASSLARPDSAGYT
>TRBV6-1|TRBJ2-7
ASSESGRSYEQY
>TRBV6-2/TRBV6-3|TRBJ2-1
ASSYRGDSSYNEQF